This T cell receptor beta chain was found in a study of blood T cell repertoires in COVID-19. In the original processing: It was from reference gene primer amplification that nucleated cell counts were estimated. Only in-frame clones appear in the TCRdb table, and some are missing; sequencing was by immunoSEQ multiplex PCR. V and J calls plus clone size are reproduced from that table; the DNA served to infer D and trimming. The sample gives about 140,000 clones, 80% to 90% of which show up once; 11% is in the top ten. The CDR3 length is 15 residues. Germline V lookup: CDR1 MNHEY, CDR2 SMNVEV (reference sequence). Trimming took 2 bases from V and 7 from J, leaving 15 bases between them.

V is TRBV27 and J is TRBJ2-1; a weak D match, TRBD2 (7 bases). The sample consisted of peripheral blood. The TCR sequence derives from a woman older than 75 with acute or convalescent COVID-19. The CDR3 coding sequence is TGTGCCAGCAGTTTAATTGGACTAGGGGGTAATGAGCAGTTCTTC. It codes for CASSLIGLGGNEQFF.